The 10 T cell receptor beta chains presented below share a single source sample, sequenced in a study of OX40 agonist ivuxolimab in advanced cancers. Preparation of the library involved the immunoSEQ multiplex PCR assay. TCRdb re-hosts the immuneACCESS table, in-frame sequences only. Its copies lack some clones; in the studies checked, an unresolved V gene accounts for under half of them, and the cause for the rest is not known. The sample table shows about 46,000 clones, and around 90% are seen once. Around 10% of the sample is taken by the ten largest. Here the sequenced sample was CD4+ or CD8+ T cells sorted from blood, taken in a trial of the OX40 agonist ivuxolimab. All receptors derive from an adult with an advanced solid tumor such as melanoma, head and neck, liver or kidney cancer.

The table lists this clone with a few counts. The V gene is TRBV15, the J gene TRBJ2-7, with D maybe TRBD1 (5 bases). The germline gives CDR1 LNHNV, CDR2 YYDKDF (reference sequence). The CDR3 runs to 16 residues. Trimming cost V 0 bases and J 0 bases, with 12 bases left between them. The CDR3, as DNA: TGTGCCACCAGCAGAGATCTGGTAGGACACTCCTACGAGCAGTACTTC. Encoded protein: CATSRDLVGHSYEQYF.

The chain combines TRBV14 with TRBJ1-1; 7 bases match TRBD1. CDR3 size: 12 residues. V was clipped by 4 bases and J by 12 bases; unmatched bases: 8. Germline V lookup: CDR1 SGHDN, CDR2 FVKESK. This CDR3 is CASSPTGFFSFF. The CDR3 nucleotides are TGTGCCAGCAGCCCGACAGGGTTCTTTTCTTTCTTT.

The V and J genes are TRBV5-5 and TRBJ2-2; no definite D call. This CDR3 region has 12 residues. Germline values: CDR1 SGHKS, CDR2 YYEKEE (reference sequence). The V end lost 4 bases, the J end lost 2 bases, and 3 bases lay between the germline ends. The CDR3 sequence is CASSQNTGELFF. Written as DNA, the CDR3 is TGTGCCAGCAGCCAAAACACCGGGGAGCTGTTTTTT.

The chain is built from TRBV5-1 and TRBJ1-1; D is uncertain. This CDR3 is built from 12 residues. CDR1 and CDR2 (germline): SGHRS, YFSETQ. V lost 4 bases to trimming and J lost 2 bases, with 6 bases between them. The CDR3 coding sequence is TGCGCCAGCAGCCTTATTAACACTGAAGCTTTCTTT. Its translation: CASSLINTEAFF.

The chain is built from TRBV12-5 and TRBJ2-2; TRBD2 is a possible D gene (5 bases). The germline CDR1 and CDR2 sequences are LGHNT and FRNRAP. V gave up 7 bases and J gave up 1 base, with 10 bases separating them. The CDR3 spans 14 residues. This CDR3 reads CASEHGLNTGELFF. CDR3 coding DNA: TGTGCTAGTGAACACGGACTGAACACCGGGGAGCTGTTTTTT.

This sequence joins TRBV19 and TRBJ1-2; tentative D call: TRBD1 (5 bases). V dropped 5 bases and J dropped 5 bases, with 15 bases sitting between them. Per the germline V gene, CDR1 is LNHDA and CDR2 is SQIVND (reference sequence). The CDR3 is 14 residues long. For the CDR3, the DNA is TGTGCCAGTAGTCCCGGACACCCGGGTTATGGCTACACCTTC. This codes for CASSPGHPGYGYTF.

The chain has TRBV28 and TRBJ1-2; TRBD1 aligns across 8 bases. This CDR3 has 14 amino acids. Germline CDR1 reads MDHEN; CDR2 reads SYDVKM. The V segment lost 5 bases and the J segment 0 bases; nucleotides outside the gene matches: 2. CDR3 amino acids: CASSKDRANYGYTF. DNA of the CDR3: TGTGCCAGCAGTAAGGACAGGGCTAACTATGGCTACACCTTC.

The chain carries TRBV6-1 and TRBJ2-1; 10 nucleotides agree with TRBD2. The CDR3 is 19 amino acids. Germline-derived CDR1 and CDR2 are MNHNS and SASEGT. V dropped 2 bases and J dropped 7; count of bases not matched to a gene: 17. CDR3 amino acids: CASSENRGVSGRAWNEQFF. CDR3 nucleotides: TGTGCCAGCAGTGAAAATCGTGGGGTGAGCGGGAGGGCCTGGAATGAGCAGTTCTTC.

The rearrangement links TRBV7-3 to TRBJ2-1; D ambiguous. Looked up from germline, CDR1 is SGHTA and CDR2 is FQGTGA. The CDR3 loop spans 16 amino acids. V was shortened by 6 bases and J by 5 bases, with 20 bases between the two germline ends. The CDR3 is CASRGEEKKRDNEQFF. The CDR3 region has the DNA TGTGCCAGCAGGGGTGAGGAGAAAAAAAGGGACAATGAGCAGTTCTTC.

Only a few counts were recorded for this clone. J is TRBJ1-2 and V is TRBV4-2; 7 bases map to TRBD1. This CDR3 is built from 13 residues. CDR1 and CDR2 (germline): LGHNA, YNFKEQ. V lost 4 bases to trimming and J lost 4 bases; unmatched junction nucleotides: 3. The CDR3 region has the DNA TGTGCCAGCAGCCTCGGGACAGTCTATGGCTACACCTTC. Protein: CASSLGTVYGYTF.